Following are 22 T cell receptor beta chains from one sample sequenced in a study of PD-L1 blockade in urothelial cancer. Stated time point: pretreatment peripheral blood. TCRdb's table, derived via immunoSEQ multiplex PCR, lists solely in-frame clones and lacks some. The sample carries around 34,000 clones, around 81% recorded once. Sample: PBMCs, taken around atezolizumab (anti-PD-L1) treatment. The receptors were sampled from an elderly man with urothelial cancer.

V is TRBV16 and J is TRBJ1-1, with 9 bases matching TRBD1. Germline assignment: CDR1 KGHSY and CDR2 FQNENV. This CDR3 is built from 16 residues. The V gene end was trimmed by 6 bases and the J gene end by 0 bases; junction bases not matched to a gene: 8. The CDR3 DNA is TGTGCCAGCAGTCGGGGGACAGGGCCTTTGAACACTGAAGCTTTCTTT. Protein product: CASSRGTGPLNTEAFF. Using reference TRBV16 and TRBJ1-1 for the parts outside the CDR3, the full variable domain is GEEVAQTPKHLVRGEGQKAKLYCAPIKGHSYVFWYQQVLKNEFKFLISFQNENVFDETGMPKERFSAKCLPNSPCSLEIQATKLEDSAVYFCASSRGTGPLNTEAFFGQGTRLTVV.

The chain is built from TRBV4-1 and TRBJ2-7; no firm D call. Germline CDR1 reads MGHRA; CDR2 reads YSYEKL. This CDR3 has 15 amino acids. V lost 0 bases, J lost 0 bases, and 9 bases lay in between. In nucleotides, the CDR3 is TGCGCCAGCAGCCAAGAAACACTATACTCCTACGAGCAGTACTTC. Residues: CASSQETLYSYEQYF.

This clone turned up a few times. CDR3 nucleotides: TGTGCCAGTAGTCGACAGGGAGTTTATGAGCAGTTCTTC. Its translation: CASSRQGVYEQFF. The chain employs TRBV19 and TRBJ2-1; the match to TRBD1 covers 7 bases. The CDR3 is 13 amino acids. Per germline, CDR1 LNHDA and CDR2 SQIVND (reference sequence). V lost 5 bases and J lost 8; bases outside the gene matches: 6. Full variable domain (outside the CDR3, taken from reference TRBV19 and TRBJ2-1): DGGITQSPKYLFRKEGQNVTLSCEQNLNHDAMYWYRQDPGQGLRLIYYSQIVNDFQKGDIAEGYSVSREKKESFPLTVTSAQKNPTAFYLCASSRQGVYEQFFGPGTRLTVL.

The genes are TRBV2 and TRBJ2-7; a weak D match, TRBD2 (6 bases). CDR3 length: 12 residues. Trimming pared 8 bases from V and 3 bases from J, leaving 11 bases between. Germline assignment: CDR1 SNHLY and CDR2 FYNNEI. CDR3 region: CASRGLYYEQYF. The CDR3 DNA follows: TGTGCCAGCCGGGGACTGTACTACGAGCAGTACTTC.

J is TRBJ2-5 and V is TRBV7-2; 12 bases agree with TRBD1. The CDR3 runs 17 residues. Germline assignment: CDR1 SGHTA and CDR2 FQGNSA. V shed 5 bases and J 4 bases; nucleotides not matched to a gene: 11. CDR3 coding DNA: TGTGCCAGCAGCATCTCGTCCGGGACAGGGGGCAGAGAGACCCAGTACTTC. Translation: CASSISSGTGGRETQYF.

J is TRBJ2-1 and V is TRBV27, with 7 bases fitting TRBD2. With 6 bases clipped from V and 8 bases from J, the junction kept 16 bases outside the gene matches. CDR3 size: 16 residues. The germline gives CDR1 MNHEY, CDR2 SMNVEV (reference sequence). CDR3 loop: CASRRLGGGRIDEQFF. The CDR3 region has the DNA TGTGCCAGCAGAAGACTAGGAGGCGGGAGAATCGATGAGCAGTTCTTC.

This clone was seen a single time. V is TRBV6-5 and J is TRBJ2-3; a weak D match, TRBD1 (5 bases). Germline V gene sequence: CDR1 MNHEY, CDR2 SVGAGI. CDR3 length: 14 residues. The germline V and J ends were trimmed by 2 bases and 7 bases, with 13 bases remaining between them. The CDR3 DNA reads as TGTGCCAGCAGTTACAGGGCTGGGGCGAATACGCAGTATTTT. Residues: CASSYRAGANTQYF.

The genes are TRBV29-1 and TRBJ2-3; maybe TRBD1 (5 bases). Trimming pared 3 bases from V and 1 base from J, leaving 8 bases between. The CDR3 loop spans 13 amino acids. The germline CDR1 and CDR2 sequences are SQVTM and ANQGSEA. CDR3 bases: TGCAGCGTTGAGGAGACAGGCACAGATACGCAGTATTTT. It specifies CSVEETGTDTQYF.

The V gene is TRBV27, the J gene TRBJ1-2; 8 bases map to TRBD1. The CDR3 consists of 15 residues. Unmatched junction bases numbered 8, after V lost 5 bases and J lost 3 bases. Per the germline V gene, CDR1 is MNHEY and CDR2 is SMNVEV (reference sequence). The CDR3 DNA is TGTGCCAGCAGTCAGGGGACAGGCGGCCACTATGGCTACACCTTC. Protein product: CASSQGTGGHYGYTF.

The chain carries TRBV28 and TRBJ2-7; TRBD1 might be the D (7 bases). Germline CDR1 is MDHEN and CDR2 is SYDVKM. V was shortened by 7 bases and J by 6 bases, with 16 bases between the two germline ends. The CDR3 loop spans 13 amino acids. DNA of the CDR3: TGTGCCAGCATCCCGGACAGGAGGGGCGAGCAGTACTTC. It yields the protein CASIPDRRGEQYF.

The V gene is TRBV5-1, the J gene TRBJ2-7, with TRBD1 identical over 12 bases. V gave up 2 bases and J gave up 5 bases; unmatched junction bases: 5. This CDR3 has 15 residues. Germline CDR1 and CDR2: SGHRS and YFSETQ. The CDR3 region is CASSFSGTGGHEQYF. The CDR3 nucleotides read TGCGCCAGCAGCTTTTCCGGGACAGGGGGCCACGAGCAGTACTTC.

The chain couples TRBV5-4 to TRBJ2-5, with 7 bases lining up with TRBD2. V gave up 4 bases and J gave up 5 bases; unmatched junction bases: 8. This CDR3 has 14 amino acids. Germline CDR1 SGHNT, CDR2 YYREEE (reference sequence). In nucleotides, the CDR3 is TGTGCCAGCAGCATCCCGACTAGCAAGGAGACCCAGTACTTC. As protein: CASSIPTSKETQYF. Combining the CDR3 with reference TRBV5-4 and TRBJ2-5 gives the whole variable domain ETGVTQSPTHLIKTRGQQVTLRCSSQSGHNTVSWYQQALGQGPQFIFQYYREEENGRGNFPPRFSGLQFPNYSSELNVNALELDDSALYLCASSIPTSKETQYFGPGTRLLVL.

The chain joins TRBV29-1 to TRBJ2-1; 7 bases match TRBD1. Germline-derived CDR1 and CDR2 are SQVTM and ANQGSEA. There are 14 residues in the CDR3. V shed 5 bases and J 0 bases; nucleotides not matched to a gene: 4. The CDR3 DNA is TGCAGCGTTCGACAGGGTATCTCCTACAATGAGCAGTTCTTC. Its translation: CSVRQGISYNEQFF.

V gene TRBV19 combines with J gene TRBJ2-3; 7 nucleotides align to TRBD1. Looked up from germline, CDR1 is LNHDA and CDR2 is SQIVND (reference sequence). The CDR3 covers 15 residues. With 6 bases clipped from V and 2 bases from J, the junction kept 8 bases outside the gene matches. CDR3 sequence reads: CASSTGAGATDTQYF. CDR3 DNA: TGTGCCAGTAGCACAGGGGCTGGGGCCACAGATACGCAGTATTTT.

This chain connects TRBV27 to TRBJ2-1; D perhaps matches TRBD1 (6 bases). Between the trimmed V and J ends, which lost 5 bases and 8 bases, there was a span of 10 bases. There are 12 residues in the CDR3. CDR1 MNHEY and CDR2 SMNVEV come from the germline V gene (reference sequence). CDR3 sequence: CASSPTGYEQFF. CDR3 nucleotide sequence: TGTGCCAGCAGTCCGACAGGCTATGAGCAGTTCTTC.

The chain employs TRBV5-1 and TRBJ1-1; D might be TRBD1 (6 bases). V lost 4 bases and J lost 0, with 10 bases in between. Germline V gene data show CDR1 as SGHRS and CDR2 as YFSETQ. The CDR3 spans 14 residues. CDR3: CASSVTGMNTEAFF. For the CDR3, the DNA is TGCGCCAGCAGCGTGACAGGAATGAACACTGAAGCTTTCTTT.

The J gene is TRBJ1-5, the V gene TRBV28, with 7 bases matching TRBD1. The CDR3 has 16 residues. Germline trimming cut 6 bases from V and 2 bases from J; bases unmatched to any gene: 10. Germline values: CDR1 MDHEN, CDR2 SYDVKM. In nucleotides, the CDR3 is TGTGCCAGCAGCCCCCCCTCCGGACAGGGCAATCAGCCCCAGCATTTT. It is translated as CASSPPSGQGNQPQHF.

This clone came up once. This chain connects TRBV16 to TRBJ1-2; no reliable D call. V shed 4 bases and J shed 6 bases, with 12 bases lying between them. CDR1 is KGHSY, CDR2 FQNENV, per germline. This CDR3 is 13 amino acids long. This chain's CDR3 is CASSPAMEDGYTF. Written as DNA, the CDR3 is TGTGCCAGCAGCCCAGCGATGGAAGATGGCTACACCTTC.

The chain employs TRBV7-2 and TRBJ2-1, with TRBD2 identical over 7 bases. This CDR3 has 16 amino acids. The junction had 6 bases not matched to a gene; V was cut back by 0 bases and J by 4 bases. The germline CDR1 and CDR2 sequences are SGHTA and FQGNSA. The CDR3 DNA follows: TGTGCCAGCAGCTTAGCGGTGGGCGGGAGTTACAATGAGCAGTTCTTC. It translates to CASSLAVGGSYNEQFF. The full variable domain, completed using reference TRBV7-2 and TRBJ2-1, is GAGVSQSPSNKVTEKGKDVELRCDPISGHTALYWYRQSLGQGLEFLIYFQGNSAPDKSGLPSDRFSAERTGGSVSTLTIQRTQQEDSAVYLCASSLAVGGSYNEQFFGPGTRLTVL.

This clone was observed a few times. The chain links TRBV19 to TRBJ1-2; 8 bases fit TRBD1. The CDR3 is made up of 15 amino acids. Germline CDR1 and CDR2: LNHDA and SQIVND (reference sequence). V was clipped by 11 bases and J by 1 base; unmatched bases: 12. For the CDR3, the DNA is TGTGCCGGACCACAGGGGGTAATTCTTAACTATGGCTACACCTTC. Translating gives CAGPQGVILNYGYTF.

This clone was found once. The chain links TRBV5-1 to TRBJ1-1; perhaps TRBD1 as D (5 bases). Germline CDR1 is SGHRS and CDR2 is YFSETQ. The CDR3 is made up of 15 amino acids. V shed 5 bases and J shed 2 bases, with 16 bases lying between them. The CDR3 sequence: CASSPPGHSNTEAFF. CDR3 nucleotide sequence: TGCGCCAGCAGTCCCCCAGGGCATTCCAACACTGAAGCTTTCTTT. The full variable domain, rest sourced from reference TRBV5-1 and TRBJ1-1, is KAGVTQTPRYLIKTRGQQVTLSCSPISGHRSVSWYQQTPGQGLQFLFEYFSETQRNKGNFPGRFSGRQFSNSRSEMNVSTLELGDSALYLCASSPPGHSNTEAFFGQGTRLTVV.

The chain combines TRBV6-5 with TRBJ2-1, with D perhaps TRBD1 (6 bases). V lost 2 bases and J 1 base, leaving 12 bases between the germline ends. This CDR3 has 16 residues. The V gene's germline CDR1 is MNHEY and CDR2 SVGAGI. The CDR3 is CASSYEGENSYNEQFF. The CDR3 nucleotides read TGTGCCAGCAGTTACGAGGGGGAGAATTCCTACAATGAGCAGTTCTTC.